One and the same sample provided the 21 T cell receptor beta chains below, sequenced in a study of T cell changes during pregnancy in multiple sclerosis. Some clones are missing from TCRdb's copy, which holds only in-frame ones; the method was immunoSEQ multiplex PCR. Among more than 90,000 clones listed, approximately 92% were seen once. The specimen was peripheral blood, collected in the first trimester of pregnancy. The origin of the receptors is a female donor with multiple sclerosis, enrolled in a pregnancy study.

The CDR3 DNA sequence: TGTGCCAGCAGCGTATCCCAAGGGGACAGGGTAAACGAGCAGTACTTC. Amino acids: CASSVSQGDRVNEQYF. V is TRBV9 and J is TRBJ2-7, with 9 bases identical to TRBD1. Germline CDR1 is SGDLS and CDR2 is YYNGEE. The CDR3 length is 16 residues. Germline trimming cut 1 base from V and 5 bases from J; bases unmatched to any gene: 10.

The chain joins TRBV29-1 to TRBJ2-7; 10 nucleotides align to TRBD2. Trimming removed 4 bases from V and 3 bases from J; junction bases left unmatched: 6. Germline loops: CDR1 SQVTM, CDR2 ANQGSEA. This CDR3 has 14 residues. This CDR3 is CSVGAPSGSYEQYF. CDR3 in DNA: TGCAGCGTTGGGGCTCCTAGCGGGAGCTACGAGCAGTACTTC.

V is TRBV7-6 and J is TRBJ1-3, with D perhaps matching TRBD1 (6 bases). The germline V gene encodes CDR1 SGHVS and CDR2 FNYEAQ. The CDR3 runs 17 residues. V shed 2 bases and J shed 4 bases, with 18 bases lying between them. CDR3 nucleotides: TGTGCCAGCAGCTTATCCCCCTCCTGGACAGCAGGAAACACCATATATTTT. Protein sequence: CASSLSPSWTAGNTIYF.

V usage is TRBV4-1 and J usage is TRBJ1-5; TRBD1 matches 10 bases. Germline V gives CDR1 MGHRA, CDR2 YSYEKL. The CDR3 is made up of 16 amino acids. Trimming took 3 bases from V and 6 from J; bases not matched to a gene: 8. CDR3 sequence (DNA): TGCGCCAGCAGCCATGTGGGACAGGGGCTCGGTCAGCCCCAGCATTTT. Translating it yields CASSHVGQGLGQPQHF.

The chain combines TRBV6-5 with TRBJ2-2; tentatively, D is TRBD1 (6 bases). Trimming removed 6 bases from V and 5 bases from J, with 16 bases in between. This CDR3 is 15 amino acids long. CDR1 MNHEY and CDR2 SVGAGI come from the germline V gene. The CDR3 is CASRGAGLITGELFF. The DNA for the CDR3 is TGTGCCAGCAGGGGGGCCGGGCTCATAACCGGGGAGCTGTTTTTT.

The rearrangement uses TRBV5-1 and TRBJ2-3; 14 bases are shared with TRBD2. Germline V lookup: CDR1 SGHRS, CDR2 YFSETQ. Trimming took 4 bases from V and 3 from J; bases not matched to a gene: 10. The CDR3 consists of 18 residues. The CDR3 loop reads CASSPGTSGSFETDTQYF. The DNA for the CDR3 is TGCGCCAGCAGCCCGGGGACTAGCGGGAGTTTCGAAACAGATACGCAGTATTTT.

The chain has TRBV25-1 and TRBJ2-1; D is uncertain. The germline V gene encodes CDR1 MGHDK and CDR2 SYGVNS. Trimming left V 3 bases short and J 10 bases short, with 7 bases between. The CDR3 runs to 11 residues. For the CDR3, the DNA is TGTGCCAGCAGTGATTCTGTGGAGCAGTTCTTC. Amino acid sequence: CASSDSVEQFF.

The rearrangement joins TRBV27 to TRBJ2-1, with unresolved D. CDR1 is MNHEY, CDR2 SMNVEV, per germline (reference sequence). V was clipped by 2 bases and J by 0 bases, with 8 bases between them. The length of the CDR3 is 15 residues. The CDR3 bases are TGTGCCAGCAGTTTAAACTTCAACTCCTACAATGAGCAGTTCTTC. Translated: CASSLNFNSYNEQFF.

The chain uses TRBV5-6 and TRBJ1-2; D may be TRBD1 (6 bases). Germline V gene data show CDR1 as SGHDT and CDR2 as YYEEEE. The CDR3 has 15 residues. V was shortened by 4 bases and J by 7 bases, with 20 bases between the two germline ends. CDR3 sequence: CASSSLLGGASGYTF. CDR3 nucleotide sequence: TGTGCCAGCAGCAGTCTCCTGGGGGGGGCCAGTGGCTACACCTTC.

CDR3 sequence: CASRTQGFEAFF. In nucleotides, the CDR3 is TGTGCCAGCAGAACACAGGGATTTGAAGCTTTCTTT. V usage is TRBV2 and J usage is TRBJ1-1; D may be TRBD1 (6 bases). Trimming left V 6 bases short and J 7 bases short, with 12 bases between. The germline V gene has CDR1 SNHLY and CDR2 FYNNEI. The CDR3 covers 12 residues.

The rearrangement uses TRBV5-4 and TRBJ2-5; D is ambiguous. Germline CDR1 SGHNT, CDR2 YYREEE (reference sequence). Trimming stripped 2 bases from V and 5 bases from J, with 13 bases between. This CDR3 has 14 amino acids. The CDR3 sequence is CASSFVFGDETQYF. The CDR3 DNA reads as TGTGCCAGCAGCTTTGTTTTTGGAGACGAGACCCAGTACTTC. Full variable domain (outside the CDR3, taken from reference TRBV5-4 and TRBJ2-5): ETGVTQSPTHLIKTRGQQVTLRCSSQSGHNTVSWYQQALGQGPQFIFQYYREEENGRGNFPPRFSGLQFPNYSSELNVNALELDDSALYLCASSFVFGDETQYFGPGTRLLVL.

The gene calls are TRBV9 and TRBJ2-1; weak D call: TRBD2 (5 bases). The V end lost 4 bases, the J end lost 5 bases, and 16 bases lay between the germline ends. This CDR3 has 15 amino acids. The germline gives CDR1 SGDLS, CDR2 YYNGEE. In DNA, the CDR3 is TGTGCCAGCAGCCTCGGACTGGCCTCTAACAATGAGCAGTTCTTC. Translation gives CASSLGLASNNEQFF.

The chain joins TRBV11-2 to TRBJ2-7; 7 bases align to TRBD2. V gave up 5 bases and J gave up 1 base; unmatched junction bases: 8. CDR1 is SGHAT, CDR2 FQNNGV, per germline. CDR3 length equals 15 residues. CDR3 nucleotide sequence: TGTGCCAGCAGCACCGGACACGGGGGGTCCTACGAGCAGTACTTC. Amino acid sequence: CASSTGHGGSYEQYF.

V and J are TRBV6-6 and TRBJ2-1, with unresolved D. The CDR3 covers 15 residues. The V gene's germline CDR1 is MNHNY and CDR2 SVGAGI (reference sequence). Trimming removed 2 bases from V and 2 bases from J, with 10 bases in between. The CDR3 reads CASSYVSKPYNEQFF. The CDR3 nucleotides read TGTGCCAGCAGTTACGTGAGTAAGCCCTACAATGAGCAGTTCTTC.

CDR3: CASSLEDRGPYEQYF. The CDR3 nucleotides are TGTGCCAGCAGCTTGGAGGACAGGGGCCCCTACGAGCAGTACTTC. The rearrangement joins TRBV5-5 to TRBJ2-7; TRBD1 matches at 9 bases. The CDR3 is 15 residues long. CDR1 is SGHKS, CDR2 YYEKEE, per germline (reference sequence). Trimming removed 0 bases from V and 2 bases from J; junction bases left unmatched: 3.

This clone was seen once. The chain has TRBV13 and TRBJ2-5, with 11 bases that match TRBD1. This CDR3 contains 15 residues. After removal of 4 bases from V and 5 bases from J, the junction contained 6 bases not matched to a gene. Per germline, CDR1 PRHDT and CDR2 FYEKMQ (reference sequence). The CDR3 DNA sequence: TGTGCCAGCAGCTCCCGGACAGGGGGCACGGAGACCCAGTACTTC. Translation gives CASSSRTGGTETQYF.

The chain has TRBV27 and TRBJ2-1; D is undetermined. CDR1 and CDR2 from the germline V gene are MNHEY and SMNVEV (reference sequence). The CDR3 runs 14 residues. Trimming took off 6 bases at V and 7 bases at J, with 16 bases between the two ends. The CDR3 protein is CASSPGAPVNEQFF. The CDR3 nucleotides are TGTGCCAGCAGCCCCGGAGCCCCTGTAAATGAGCAGTTCTTC.

V and J are TRBV30 and TRBJ2-3; TRBD2 might be the D (6 bases). CDR3 length equals 14 residues. CDR1 and CDR2 (germline): GTSNPN, SVGIG (reference sequence). V lost 0 bases, J lost 1 base, and 8 bases lay in between. CDR3: CAWSVPGGTDTQYF. As DNA, the CDR3 is TGTGCCTGGAGTGTACCGGGAGGCACAGATACGCAGTATTTT.

The chain carries TRBV5-5 and TRBJ2-7, with TRBD1 matching 8 bases. CDR3 size: 15 residues. The ends lost 3 bases at V and 4 bases at J; junction bases unmatched: 9. Germline assignment: CDR1 SGHKS and CDR2 YYEKEE (reference sequence). CDR3 protein: CASSSPAGTGYEQYF. CDR3 nucleotides: TGTGCCAGCAGCTCCCCCGCCGGGACAGGTTACGAGCAGTACTTC.

CDR3 coding DNA: TGTGCCTGGATGTACCCGGGGTTCGAGCAGTACTTC. As protein: CAWMYPGFEQYF. The chain employs TRBV30 and TRBJ2-7, with D possibly TRBD2 on 5 matching bases. Germline values: CDR1 GTSNPN, CDR2 SVGIG (reference sequence). The CDR3 sequence is 12 residues long. The V and J ends lost 4 bases and 6 bases respectively, with 13 bases between them.

The chain is built from TRBV6-4 and TRBJ2-1; the match to TRBD2 covers 14 bases. The CDR3 totals 15 residues. From germline, CDR1 is MRHNA and CDR2 SNTAGT. The J segment lost 13 bases and the V segment lost 2 bases, leaving 7 bases of the junction unmatched. The CDR3 reads CASSDPGLAGDKQFF. The DNA for the CDR3 is TGTGCCAGCAGTGACCCGGGACTAGCGGGAGATAAACAGTTCTTC.